The 2 T cell receptor beta chains presented below share a single source sample, sequenced in a study of neoadjuvant nivolumab and ipilimumab in lung cancer. Produced via immunoSEQ multiplex PCR; TCRdb's table is partial and in-frame only. The table lists about 3,000 clones, approximately 88% of them singletons. The sample here was tumor tissue, taken after neoadjuvant nivolumab, alone or with ipilimumab, at or shortly before surgery. These receptors came from an adult with non-small cell lung cancer.

Written as DNA, the CDR3 is TGTGCCAGCAGCCGGACTAGCGGGGGGATGGAGCAGTTCTTC. Residues: CASSRTSGGMEQFF. The V and J genes are TRBV7-9 and TRBJ2-1; 14 bases are a match to TRBD2. V trimming: 5 bases; J trimming: 10 bases; junction bases outside the gene matches: 4. Germline CDR1 and CDR2: SEHNR and FQNEAQ (reference sequence). The CDR3 has 14 amino acids.

The V call is TRBV7-2, the J call TRBJ2-7; 11 bases are shared with TRBD1. The trim removed 3 bases at V and 3 bases at J, leaving 1 base unmatched. This CDR3 contains 14 residues. The V gene's germline CDR1 is SGHTA and CDR2 FQGNSA. CDR3 region: CASSFGTGGYEQYF. The CDR3 coding sequence is TGTGCCAGCAGCTTTGGGACAGGGGGCTACGAGCAGTACTTC.